This entry describes one TCR beta chain. This entry comes from a study of blood T cell repertoires in COVID-19. The CDR3 runs to 16 residues. Authors' analysis steps: Quantification of nucleated cells was approximated via reference gene primer amplification. Clones were read by immunoSEQ multiplex PCR, and TCRdb kept only the in-frame ones, dropping some. V, J and clone size were drawn from that table, and D and trimming were deduced from the DNA. The table lists more than 100,000 clones, around 80% of them singletons. Sequenced input: peripheral blood. The clonotype originates from a man aged 55-75 years with active or convalescent COVID-19. The V call is TRBV21-1, the J call TRBJ1-5. TRBV21-1 is flagged as a pseudogene. The CDR3 DNA reads as TGTGCCAGCAGCAAAGTACCGGAGGCAGACAATCAGCCCCAGCATTTT. It is translated as CASSKVPEADNQPQHF.